These T cell receptor beta chains were read from a single sample in a study of graft-versus-host responses after intestinal transplantation. Sequenced by immunoSEQ multiplex PCR; TCRdb stores in-frame clones only, minus some. This table has about 23,000 clones, roughly nine tenths appearing once. Sequences were derived from PBMCs, sampled roughly 41 days after intestinal transplant. The receptors were sampled from a human patient who received an intestinal transplant, so some T cells may come from the graft donor. CDR3s include the opening cysteine and the closing phenylalanine or tryptophan. The D gene is left open where the match is weak. Rows may omit the clone size; those that give it use once, few, many or a size class.

.	TRBV6-6	TRBJ2-1	.	TGTGCCAGCAGTTACTTTTACAATGAGCAGTTCTTC	CASSYFYNEQFF
.	TRBV19	TRBJ1-4	.	TGTGCCAGTAGTATATATCGGACACATGAAAAACTGTTTTTT	CASSIYRTHEKLFF
.	TRBV6-5	TRBJ2-1	TRBD2	TGTGCCAGCAGTTACCGGGGACTAGCGGGAGTAAATGAGCAGTTCTTC	CASSYRGLAGVNEQFF
.	TRBV23-1	TRBJ1-5	TRBD1	TGCGCCACCCTCGGACAGGGTGGACAGCCCCAGCATTTT	CATLGQGGQPQHF
.	TRBV6-1	TRBJ2-7	.	TGTGCCAGCAGGAAGGACTCCTGGCTCGACGAGCAGTACTTC	CASRKDSWLDEQYF
.	TRBV7-6	TRBJ2-7	.	TGTGCCAGCAGCTTATACGGGGCATCCTACGAGCAGTACTTC	CASSLYGASYEQYF
.	TRBV28	TRBJ1-5	.	TGTGCCAGCAGTTTATGTCTCACAGATACAACTCAAGAAAGCAATCAGCCCCAGCATTTT	CASSLCLTDTTQESNQPQHF
.	TRBV9	TRBJ2-7	.	TGTGCCAGCAGCGTAGAGGGCGGGAAGTTCTACGAGCAGTACTTC	CASSVEGGKFYEQYF
once	TRBV7-8	TRBJ2-3	.	TGTGCCAGCAGCTTAGAAGACCGGGACCACTTTAGCACAGATACGCAGTATTTT	CASSLEDRDHFSTDTQYF
.	TRBV7-2	TRBJ2-1	TRBD2	TGTGCCAGCAGCTTTACGACGGGGGGTTCACTAGCGGAGTACAATGAGCAGTTCTTC	CASSFTTGGSLAEYNEQFF
few	TRBV6-5	TRBJ2-7	.	TGTGCCAGCAGTTTAGGGTTTGGCCAGGGGATGTACGAGCAGTACTTC	CASSLGFGQGMYEQYF
.	TRBV10-3	TRBJ2-5	TRBD2	TGTGTCATCAGTGAGCCCCCTCCGGGAGGGATGAGAGAGACCCAGTACTTC	CVISEPPPGGMRETQYF
.	TRBV19	TRBJ1-1	TRBD1	TGTGCCAGTAGTATTTGGACAGGGGGCGCGAACACTGAAGCTTTCTTT	CASSIWTGGANTEAFF
.	TRBV7-2	TRBJ1-5	TRBD1	TGTGCCAGCAGCTCCGGACAGGGTGGCAATCAGCCCCAGCATTTT	CASSSGQGGNQPQHF